The 27 T cell receptor beta chains below were found in one sample sequenced in a study of T-cell memory formation after mild COVID-19. TCRdb passed the 5' RACE reads through MiXCR, listing each CDR3 protein once. The sample shows around 250,000 distinct CDR3 sequences, about 17% of them seen only once. The sample comprised PBMCs or a T cell subset sorted from them (not recorded which). These receptors were taken from a man younger than 35 who had mild COVID-19 (a few samples of this study predate the infection). Cell type and time point are not known.

This clonotype was recorded a few times. The chain is built from TRBV3-1 and TRBJ1-5; D not certain. The CDR3 contains 14 residues. V was shortened by 1 base and J by 4 bases, with 8 bases between the two germline ends. Germline V gene sequence: CDR1 LGHDT, CDR2 YNNKEL (reference sequence). The CDR3 here is CASSQGSGNQPQHF. CDR3 sequence (DNA): TGTGCCAGCAGCCAAGGTTCGGGAAATCAGCCCCAGCATTTT. Combining the CDR3 with reference TRBV3-1 and TRBJ1-5 gives the whole variable domain DTAVSQTPKYLVTQMGNDKSIKCEQNLGHDTMYWYKQDSKKFLKIMFSYNNKELIINETVPNRFSPKSPDKAHLNLHINSLELGDSAVYFCASSQGSGNQPQHFGDGTRLSIL.

Many counts were recorded for this clonotype. The gene calls are TRBV29-1 and TRBJ1-2; 12 bases are shared with TRBD1. CDR1 SQVTM and CDR2 ANQGSEA come from the germline V gene. This CDR3 is 15 amino acids long. The V segment lost 4 bases and the J segment 3 bases; nucleotides outside the gene matches: 6. The CDR3 DNA follows: TGCAGCGTTGTCCTCGGGGACAGGGGGCACTATGGCTACACCTTC. Translation gives CSVVLGDRGHYGYTF.

This rearrangement joins TRBV7-8 to TRBJ1-5; the D is unclear. The CDR3 sequence is 16 residues long. Germline CDR1 reads SGHVS; CDR2 reads FQNEAQ. V dropped 4 bases and J dropped 5 bases, with 18 bases sitting between them. This CDR3 reads CASSSPWGSRDQPQHF. CDR3 bases: TGTGCCAGCAGCTCCCCTTGGGGTAGTAGAGATCAGCCCCAGCATTTT. The full variable domain, its missing parts supplied by reference TRBV7-8 and TRBJ1-5, is GAGVSQSPRYKVAKRGQDVALRCDPISGHVSLFWYQQALGQGPEFLTYFQNEAQLDKSGLPSDRFFAERPEGSVSTLKIQRTQQEDSAVYLCASSSPWGSRDQPQHFGDGTRLSIL.

In this sample, this clonotype turned up a few times. The chain recombines TRBV28 with TRBJ2-3; D might be TRBD2 (5 bases). The CDR3 has 13 residues. The ends were cut back, 5 bases at V and 1 base at J, with 7 bases in the middle. Germline V CDR1 and CDR2: MDHEN, SYDVKM. DNA of the CDR3: TGTGCCAGCAGTCGGGAACGCACAGATACGCAGTATTTT. Protein: CASSRERTDTQYF.

This clonotype turned up a few times. The gene calls are TRBV29-1 and TRBJ2-1; D gene uncertain. This CDR3 region has 10 residues. Germline-derived CDR1 and CDR2 are SQVTM and ANQGSEA. V lost 4 bases and J 6 bases, leaving 4 bases between the germline ends. The CDR3 loop is CSVGRNEQFF. CDR3 DNA sequence: TGCAGCGTTGGTCGCAATGAGCAGTTCTTC.

This chain connects TRBV6-1 to TRBJ2-7; 11 positions match TRBD1. The germline V gene encodes CDR1 MNHNS and CDR2 SASEGT. Losses at the gene ends were 6 bases for V and 4 bases for J; bases not matched to a gene: 2. The length of the CDR3 is 13 residues. This CDR3 is CASRGQGAYEQYV. CDR3 DNA: TGTGCCAGCAGAGGACAGGGGGCATACGAGCAGTACGTC.

This clonotype was observed many times. This chain uses TRBV18 with TRBJ2-7; D remains unclear. This CDR3 contains 12 residues. Trimming took off 4 bases at V and 1 base at J, with 5 bases between the two ends. CDR1 is KGHSH, CDR2 LQKENI, per germline. The CDR3 DNA sequence: TGTGCCAGCTCACGCGAATCCTACGAGCAGTACTTC. This sequence encodes CASSRESYEQYF.

V and J are TRBV6-2 or TRBV6-3 and TRBJ2-7, with D possibly called TRBD1 or TRBD2 (5 bases each). The CDR3 loop spans 12 amino acids. Trimming removed 6 bases from V and 7 bases from J, with 13 bases in between. CDR1 MNHEY and CDR2 SVGEGT come from the germline V gene. The CDR3 is CASRGTGTEQYV. CDR3 nucleotides: TGTGCCAGCAGGGGCACGGGGACGGAGCAGTACGTC.

This clonotype was recorded at least ten times. The rearrangement uses TRBV6-2 or TRBV6-3 and TRBJ2-1; D may be TRBD1 (6 bases). Germline V gene sequence: CDR1 MNHEY, CDR2 SVGEGT. The CDR3 has 15 amino acids. With 2 bases removed from V and 0 bases from J, the gap between germline ends came to 8 bases. As DNA, the CDR3 is TGTGCCAGCAGTTACGGACAGAGCTCCTACAATGAGCAGTTCTTC. Translated, it gives CASSYGQSSYNEQFF.

Turning to this clonotype: With a much larger clone just one base away, this may be a read error. The conserved phenylalanine or tryptophan normally closing the CDR3 is absent here, so this likely arose from a read error. The chain uses TRBV6-5 and TRBJ1-2, with D unclear. Trimming stripped 6 bases from V and 0 bases from J, with 8 bases between. This CDR3 is 13 amino acids long. Germline V gene sequence: CDR1 MNHEY, CDR2 SVGAGI. This CDR3 reads CASRQPPNYGYTY. The CDR3 DNA reads as TGTGCCAGCAGACAGCCTCCTAACTATGGCTACACCTAC.

The sample holds many counts of this clonotype. The genes are TRBV12-3 or TRBV12-4 and TRBJ1-2; no clear D gene. Between the trimmed V and J ends, which lost 4 bases and 2 bases, there was a span of 8 bases. The CDR3 contains 13 residues. In DNA, the CDR3 is TGTGCCAGCAGTTCGGCGGTCAACTATGGCTACACCTTC. This translates into CASSSAVNYGYTF.

This clonotype was seen a handful of times. The gene calls are TRBV5-4 and TRBJ2-2; TRBD2 matches at 10 bases. Germline CDR1 and CDR2: SGHNT and YYREEE (reference sequence). The CDR3 totals 17 residues. After removal of 2 bases from V and 8 bases from J, the junction contained 12 bases not matched to a gene. The CDR3 sequence is CASSFGPSGGAIGELFF. Written as DNA, the CDR3 is TGTGCCAGCAGCTTTGGACCGAGCGGGGGGGCCATTGGGGAGCTGTTTTTT. The full variable domain, its missing parts supplied by reference TRBV5-4 and TRBJ2-2, is ETGVTQSPTHLIKTRGQQVTLRCSSQSGHNTVSWYQQALGQGPQFIFQYYREEENGRGNFPPRFSGLQFPNYSSELNVNALELDDSALYLCASSFGPSGGAIGELFFGEGSRLTVL.

The rearrangement uses TRBV28 and TRBJ2-5; no reliable D call. CDR3 size: 13 residues. Looked up from germline, CDR1 is MDHEN and CDR2 is SYDVKM. V was pared by 5 bases and J by 4 bases, with 11 bases between. CDR3 region: CASSPSPVETQYF. Here the CDR3 DNA reads TGTGCCAGCAGTCCTTCCCCTGTAGAGACCCAGTACTTC.

This clonotype was seen more than once but under ten times. The chain combines TRBV7-2 with TRBJ2-2, with a tentative D call TRBD2 (6 bases). The V end lost 4 bases, the J end lost 1 base, and 10 bases lay between the germline ends. This CDR3 spans 15 amino acids. CDR1 SGHTA and CDR2 FQGNSA come from the germline V gene. CDR3 nucleotides: TGTGCCAGCAGCTGGGACTCCCGGAACACCGGGGAGCTGTTTTTT. As protein: CASSWDSRNTGELFF.

The chain recombines TRBV5-6 with TRBJ2-3; D uncertain. CDR3 size: 16 residues. The germline V and J ends were trimmed by 0 bases and 2 bases, with 13 bases remaining between them. CDR1 and CDR2 (germline): SGHDT, YYEEEE. CDR3 DNA sequence: TGTGCCAGCAGCTTGGTTCTATCCGCTCTCACAGATACGCAGTATTTT. Amino acid sequence: CASSLVLSALTDTQYF. The full variable domain, rest sourced from reference TRBV5-6 and TRBJ2-3, is DAGVTQSPTHLIKTRGQQVTLRCSPKSGHDTVSWYQQALGQGPQFIFQYYEEEERQRGNFPDRFSGHQFPNYSSELNVNALLLGDSALYLCASSLVLSALTDTQYFGPGTRLTVL.

This clonotype showed up many times. This rearrangement joins TRBV28 to TRBJ1-1, with D possibly being TRBD1 (6 bases). The germline CDR1 and CDR2 sequences are MDHEN and SYDVKM. Between the trimmed V and J ends, which lost 7 bases and 8 bases, there was a span of 14 bases. This CDR3 has 12 residues. The CDR3 bases are TGTGCCAGCATCTCACCGGGGGGCGAAGCTTTCTTT. Its protein product is CASISPGGEAFF.

The chain joins TRBV9 to TRBJ2-3, with 9 bases aligning to TRBD2. V was pared by 3 bases and J by 1 base, with 3 bases of the junction left unmatched. Germline CDR1 reads SGDLS; CDR2 reads YYNGEE. The CDR3 runs to 15 residues. The CDR3 here is CASSGGGGGTDTQYF. CDR3 DNA sequence: TGTGCCAGCAGCGGCGGGGGGGGAGGCACAGATACGCAGTATTTT. The complete variable domain, with remaining parts taken from reference TRBV9 and TRBJ2-3, reads DSGVTQTPKHLITATGQRVTLRCSPRSGDLSVYWYQQSLDQGLQFLIQYYNGEERAKGNILERFSAQQFPDLHSELNLSSLELGDSALYFCASSGGGGGTDTQYFGPGTRLTVL.

V is TRBV7-6 and J is TRBJ2-1; 8 bases fit TRBD1. The trim removed 0 bases at V and 6 bases at J, leaving 1 base unmatched. This CDR3 contains 14 residues. Germline loops: CDR1 SGHVS, CDR2 FNYEAQ. The CDR3 sequence: CASSLAGQVNEQFF. CDR3 in DNA: TGTGCCAGCAGCTTAGCGGGACAGGTCAATGAGCAGTTCTTC.

The sample holds a few counts of this clonotype. The V call is TRBV10-2, the J call TRBJ2-1, with a tentative D call TRBD2 (5 bases). Trimming pared 8 bases from V and 7 bases from J, leaving 12 bases between. CDR3 size: 12 residues. Germline V gene lookup returns CDR1 WSHSY and CDR2 SAAADI. Here the CDR3 reads CASYRGTNEQFF. The DNA for the CDR3 is TGCGCCAGCTACCGGGGTACTAATGAGCAGTTCTTC.

This clonotype was seen more than once but under ten times. The chain combines TRBV6-1 with TRBJ1-6; no reliable D call. The germline V gene encodes CDR1 MNHNS and CDR2 SASEGT. This CDR3 region has 13 residues. Trimming removed 2 bases from V and 10 bases from J, with 9 bases in between. CDR3 amino acids: CASSELGKSPLHF. CDR3 in DNA: TGTGCCAGCAGTGAATTGGGAAAATCACCCCTCCACTTT.

V usage is TRBV7-6 and J usage is TRBJ1-1; 8 positions match TRBD1. The junction had 2 bases not matched to a gene; V was cut back by 2 bases and J by 3 bases. CDR3 length: 14 residues. In germline, CDR1 is SGHVS, CDR2 FNYEAQ. The CDR3 sequence is CASSLQGAYTEAFF. In DNA form, the CDR3 reads TGTGCCAGCAGCTTACAGGGGGCCTACACTGAAGCTTTCTTT.

The rearrangement links TRBV6-1 to TRBJ2-7; D remains ambiguous. Deletions cut 8 bases from V and 3 bases from J, with 20 bases between. There are 15 residues in the CDR3. CDR1 and CDR2 (germline): MNHNS, SASEGT. CDR3 coding DNA: TGTGCCAGCCAACCCTCGCCAGGCAGATTCTACGAGCAGTACTTC. It encodes CASQPSPGRFYEQYF.

The CDR3 DNA is TGTGCCAGCTCACCATTGGCTACGGTGGCTGGGGCCAACGTCCTGACTTTC. This translates into CASSPLATVAGANVLTF. This chain joins TRBV18 and TRBJ2-6; D gene ambiguous. From germline, CDR1 is KGHSH and CDR2 LQKENI. Trimming left V 2 bases short and J 2 bases short, with 13 bases between. The CDR3 runs 17 residues.

This chain links TRBV7-2 with TRBJ2-1; 9 bases line up with TRBD1. J lost 6 bases, V lost 5 bases, and 8 bases had no gene match. Germline loops: CDR1 SGHTA, CDR2 FQGNSA. This CDR3 is 15 amino acids long. CDR3 nucleotide sequence: TGTGCCAGCAGCAACCTCCCGGGACAGGGCAATGAGCAGTTCTTC. This encodes CASSNLPGQGNEQFF.

V gene TRBV7-9 combines with J gene TRBJ2-3, with 13 nucleotides matching TRBD2. CDR1 and CDR2 from the germline V gene are SEHNR and FQNEAQ (reference sequence). The CDR3 runs 17 residues. V lost 6 bases to trimming and J lost 7 bases; unmatched junction nucleotides: 13. The chain's CDR3 is CASRSTSGGATTNTQYF. The CDR3 DNA follows: TGTGCCAGCAGATCTACTAGCGGGGGGGCCACGACAAATACGCAGTATTTT. The whole variable domain, filled in from reference TRBV7-9 and TRBJ2-3, reads DTGVSQNPRHKITKRGQNVTFRCDPISEHNRLYWYRQTLGQGPEFLTYFQNEAQLEKSRLLSDRFSAERPKGSFSTLEIQRTEQGDSAMYLCASRSTSGGATTNTQYFGPGTRLTVL.

The rearrangement links TRBV7-8 to TRBJ2-5; D is possibly TRBD1 (7 bases). The CDR3 extends over 14 amino acids. V lost 4 bases and J lost 5, with 14 bases in between. Germline V gene lookup returns CDR1 SGHVS and CDR2 FQNEAQ. In DNA form, the CDR3 reads TGTGCCAGCAGCTCAGGGGGGATAGTGGAGACCCAGTACTTC. Translated: CASSSGGIVETQYF.

This rearrangement joins TRBV2 to TRBJ1-2; D perhaps matches TRBD1 (6 bases). The germline V gene has CDR1 SNHLY and CDR2 FYNNEI. Trimming shortened V by 2 bases and J by 2 bases, and 12 bases separated the two germline ends. CDR3 length: 15 residues. CDR3 region: CASSEFQGGNYGYTF. The DNA of the CDR3 is TGTGCCAGCAGTGAATTCCAAGGGGGGAACTATGGCTACACCTTC.